The 27 T cell receptor beta chains listed next were all sequenced from one sample in a study of blood T cell repertoires in COVID-19. Generated by immunoSEQ multiplex PCR, the TCRdb table keeps only in-frame clones and is missing some. The table has some 120,000 clones, approximately 82% seen once. The sample taken for sequencing was peripheral blood. These TCRs come from a man aged 30 to 45 with acute or convalescent COVID-19.

The rearrangement uses TRBV5-1 and TRBJ2-7; D possibly corresponds to TRBD2 (6 bases). Germline V gene lookup returns CDR1 SGHRS and CDR2 YFSETQ. The CDR3 length is 14 residues. V was clipped by 0 bases and J by 2 bases, with 9 bases between them. The CDR3: CASSLAGGAYEQYV. The CDR3 DNA sequence: TGCGCCAGCAGCTTGGCCGGCGGGGCCTACGAGCAGTACGTC.

J is TRBJ2-3 and V is TRBV10-3, with 13 bases identical to TRBD2. Trimming cost V 3 bases and J 4 bases; bases outside gene matches: 10. This CDR3 has 18 amino acids. Germline loops: CDR1 ENHRY, CDR2 SYGVKD. The CDR3 DNA is TGTGCCATCAGTGACCAGGGACTAGCGGGAAATGTCGCAGATACGCAGTATTTT. Translation gives CAISDQGLAGNVADTQYF.

The chain recombines TRBV12-5 with TRBJ2-7; 8 bases are shared with TRBD1. Germline CDR1 LGHNT, CDR2 FRNRAP. The CDR3 has 17 residues. V gave up 4 bases and J gave up 1 base; unmatched junction bases: 12. CDR3 in amino acids: CASGSQQQGVKSYEQYF. The DNA for the CDR3 is TGTGCTAGTGGTTCCCAACAACAGGGGGTTAAGTCCTACGAGCAGTACTTC.

The rearrangement joins TRBV5-4 to TRBJ1-1, with TRBD1 identical over 10 bases. Germline V gives CDR1 SGHNT, CDR2 YYREEE (reference sequence). Losses at the gene ends were 4 bases for V and 4 bases for J; bases not matched to a gene: 13. There are 17 residues in the CDR3. As DNA, the CDR3 is TGTGCCAGCAGCCCGGGACAGGGGATTATCGGGGGCACTGAAGCTTTCTTT. Its protein product is CASSPGQGIIGGTEAFF.

This clone was recorded only once. The V gene is TRBV10-3, the J gene TRBJ2-2; 7 bases match TRBD1. This CDR3 has 14 residues. From germline, CDR1 is ENHRY and CDR2 SYGVKD. Unmatched junction bases numbered 3, after V lost 8 bases and J lost 0 bases. The CDR3 DNA sequence: TGTGCCATCCCGGGGACAGCGAACACCGGGGAGCTGTTTTTT. Translating gives CAIPGTANTGELFF.

This clone came up a few times. The gene calls are TRBV6-2 or TRBV6-3 and TRBJ1-2, with a weak D call TRBD1 (6 bases). This CDR3 region has 14 residues. The V and J ends lost 6 bases and 9 bases respectively, with 20 bases between them. Germline assignment: CDR1 MNHEY and CDR2 SVGEGT. CDR3 protein: CASSLLQGMGRYTF. The CDR3 DNA follows: TGTGCCAGCAGCCTTTTACAGGGAATGGGTCGCTACACCTTC.

In its sample, this clone was seen once. The chain's CDR3 is CASRQGLAGDEQFF. CDR3 in DNA: TGCGCCAGCAGGCAGGGACTAGCGGGAGATGAGCAGTTCTTC. This sequence joins TRBV5-1 and TRBJ2-1; 14 nucleotides agree with TRBD2. Germline V gives CDR1 SGHRS, CDR2 YFSETQ. CDR3 length: 14 residues. J lost 8 bases, V lost 5 bases, and 3 bases had no gene match.

The chain combines TRBV12-5 with TRBJ2-5, with 7 bases that match TRBD2. CDR1 and CDR2 from the germline V gene are LGHNT and FRNRAP. J gave up 2 bases and V 4 bases, and 10 bases lay outside the gene matches. This CDR3 has 16 amino acids. As DNA, the CDR3 is TGTGCTAGTGGTTGGGCTCGGACTAGTTCACAAGAGACCCAGTACTTC. It encodes CASGWARTSSQETQYF.

The J gene is TRBJ2-3, the V gene TRBV4-1; 13 nucleotides agree with TRBD2. Germline loops: CDR1 MGHRA, CDR2 YSYEKL. V lost 1 base to trimming and J lost 5 bases; unmatched junction nucleotides: 12. The CDR3 is 19 residues long. The CDR3 nucleotides read TGCGCCAGCAGCCAAGGGGGTGGGGGACTAGCGGGACTCTTAGATACGCAGTATTTT. Protein product: CASSQGGGGLAGLLDTQYF.

This clone was seen only once. This chain joins TRBV5-5 and TRBJ2-7, with 13 bases lining up with TRBD2. The V segment lost 5 bases and the J segment 4 bases; nucleotides outside the gene matches: 6. Germline CDR1 reads SGHKS; CDR2 reads YYEKEE (reference sequence). The CDR3 runs 15 residues. The CDR3 loop is CASRSGLAGEYEQYF. CDR3 nucleotides: TGTGCCAGCAGATCCGGACTAGCGGGGGAATACGAGCAGTACTTC.

The J gene is TRBJ2-7, the V gene TRBV7-2, with 7 nucleotides matching TRBD2. V dropped 0 bases and J dropped 9; count of bases not matched to a gene: 8. The CDR3 runs 14 residues. Germline CDR1 SGHTA, CDR2 FQGNSA. The CDR3 DNA sequence: TGTGCCAGCAGCTTAGCGGGGACTACTAGTGTGCAGTACTTC. It translates to CASSLAGTTSVQYF.

This chain links TRBV6-5 with TRBJ2-3; TRBD2 aligns across 9 bases. J was trimmed by 0 bases and V by 8 bases; bases with no gene match: 3. This CDR3 spans 14 amino acids. Germline V gives CDR1 MNHEY, CDR2 SVGAGI. CDR3 loop: CASPSGASTDTQYF. The CDR3 DNA sequence: TGTGCCAGCCCTAGCGGGGCAAGCACAGATACGCAGTATTTT.

The chain joins TRBV5-6 to TRBJ1-5; 10 bases fit TRBD1. Germline CDR1 reads SGHDT; CDR2 reads YYEEEE. This CDR3 region has 14 residues. V dropped 3 bases and J dropped 5; count of bases not matched to a gene: 2. The CDR3 loop is CASSSGQGYQPQHF. CDR3 bases: TGTGCCAGCAGCTCGGGACAGGGGTATCAGCCCCAGCATTTT.

CDR3 sequence (DNA): TGTGCCAGATCTCCGGACAGGGGAAGGAGCTCTGGGGCCAACGTCCTGACTTTC. Amino acids: CARSPDRGRSSGANVLTF. The rearrangement joins TRBV5-3 to TRBJ2-6, with TRBD1 matching over 9 bases. TRBV5-3 is marked as an open reading frame, function uncertain. The CDR3 is 18 residues long. V was clipped by 7 bases and J by 0 bases; unmatched bases: 11.

For the CDR3, the DNA is TGTGCCAGCAGCCGAGGACAGGAGGGAAATGAGCAGTTCTTC. Translated: CASSRGQEGNEQFF. The rearrangement links TRBV6-2 or TRBV6-3 to TRBJ2-1; tentatively, D is TRBD1 (7 bases). This CDR3 is built from 14 residues. The V end was cut by 6 bases, the J end by 7 bases, with 16 bases between. Per germline, CDR1 MNHEY and CDR2 SVGEGT.

The CDR3 loop reads CASSLGTQGYTF. The CDR3 bases are TGTGCCAGCAGCTTGGGGACACAAGGCTACACCTTC. The chain couples TRBV5-4 to TRBJ1-2, with D tentatively TRBD1 (5 bases). There are 12 residues in the CDR3. Per germline, CDR1 SGHNT and CDR2 YYREEE (reference sequence). Trimming left V 0 bases short and J 8 bases short, with 8 bases between.

This rearrangement joins TRBV4-1 to TRBJ2-5, with TRBD1 identical over 8 bases. CDR3 length: 17 amino acids. Germline V lookup: CDR1 MGHRA, CDR2 YSYEKL. V lost 2 bases and J lost 3; bases outside the gene matches: 11. CDR3 sequence reads: CASSQSDRTGTKETQYF. In DNA, the CDR3 is TGCGCCAGCAGCCAATCCGATCGGACAGGGACCAAAGAGACCCAGTACTTC.

This clone was detected only a few times. This chain uses TRBV29-1 with TRBJ1-5; 10 bases line up with TRBD1. Germline CDR1 and CDR2: SQVTM and ANQGSEA. The length of the CDR3 is 13 residues. Trimming at V came to 6 bases and at J to 7 bases, leaving 6 bases not matched to a gene. DNA of the CDR3: TGCAGCGTGGAGACAGGGGGCGGACAGCCCCAGCATTTT. As protein: CSVETGGGQPQHF. The entire variable domain, with the rest obtained from reference TRBV29-1 and TRBJ1-5, is as follows: SAVISQKPSRDICQRGTSLTIQCQVDSQVTMMFWYRQQPGQSLTLIATANQGSEATYESGFVIDKFPISRPNLTFSTLTVSNMSPEDSSIYLCSVETGGGQPQHFGDGTRLSIL.

This clone was detected only a few times. This sequence joins TRBV2 and TRBJ2-5; 7 nucleotides align to TRBD2. V gave up 6 bases and J gave up 4 bases; unmatched junction bases: 11. Per the germline V gene, CDR1 is SNHLY and CDR2 is FYNNEI. This CDR3 comprises 15 residues. CDR3 nucleotide sequence: TGTGCCAGCAGCCCGAGGGGAGGGTCCCTAGAGACCCAGTACTTC. This translates into CASSPRGGSLETQYF.

CDR3 protein: CASSVGSGGPYNEQFF. In nucleotides, the CDR3 is TGTGCCAGCAGCGTAGGTAGCGGGGGCCCTTACAATGAGCAGTTCTTC. The rearrangement links TRBV9 to TRBJ2-1, with 9 bases matching TRBD2. Germline V CDR1 and CDR2: SGDLS, YYNGEE. Trimming removed 0 bases from V and 4 bases from J; junction bases left unmatched: 5. The CDR3 has 16 residues.

V is TRBV9 and J is TRBJ2-5; D perhaps matches TRBD2 (5 bases). With 0 bases removed from V and 5 bases from J, the gap between germline ends came to 11 bases. The germline CDR1 and CDR2 sequences are SGDLS and YYNGEE. The CDR3 is 14 amino acids. The CDR3 bases are TGTGCCAGCAGCGTAGCATCAAGCGGTGAGACCCAGTACTTC. This translates into CASSVASSGETQYF.

The V and J genes are TRBV27 and TRBJ1-5, with a tentative D call TRBD1 (5 bases). Trimming removed 6 bases from V and 2 bases from J, with 14 bases in between. CDR1 and CDR2 from the germline V gene are MNHEY and SMNVEV (reference sequence). This CDR3 is built from 15 residues. CDR3 loop: CASSPTSGGNQPQHF. The CDR3 nucleotides read TGTGCCAGCAGCCCAACCTCGGGGGGCAATCAGCCCCAGCATTTT.

The chain uses TRBV7-2 and TRBJ2-5, with 12 bases identical to TRBD2. The V gene end was trimmed by 5 bases and the J gene end by 2 bases; junction bases not matched to a gene: 6. Germline CDR1 SGHTA, CDR2 FQGNSA. This CDR3 spans 16 amino acids. In DNA, the CDR3 is TGTGCCAGCAGCCACCGGACTAGCGGGGTACAAGAGACCCAGTACTTC. Its translation is CASSHRTSGVQETQYF.

This clone came up a few times. CDR3 coding DNA: TGTGCCTGGAGTGTTAAGGGGGGGCGGCAGTCAGAGACCCAGTACTTC. This translates into CAWSVKGGRQSETQYF. The chain has TRBV30 and TRBJ2-5, with TRBD2 as a possible D gene (7 bases). The CDR3 is 16 residues long. Trimming pared 0 bases from V and 4 bases from J, leaving 18 bases between. CDR1 is GTSNPN and CDR2 is SVGIG in the germline V gene (reference sequence). The whole variable domain, remainder taken from reference TRBV30 and TRBJ2-5, is SQTIHQWPATLVQPVGSPLSLECTVEGTSNPNLYWYRQAAGRGLQLLFYSVGIGQISSEVPQNLSASRPQDRQFILSSKKLLLSDSGFYLCAWSVKGGRQSETQYFGPGTRLLVL.

This chain connects TRBV4-1 to TRBJ1-4; 7 bases match TRBD1. The CDR3 extends over 14 amino acids. The V gene end was trimmed by 0 bases and the J gene end by 8 bases; junction bases not matched to a gene: 3. The V gene's germline CDR1 is MGHRA and CDR2 YSYEKL. The CDR3 here is CASSQETGEEKLFF. The CDR3 DNA reads TGCGCCAGCAGCCAAGAAACAGGGGAAGAAAAACTGTTTTTT.

This sequence joins TRBV15 and TRBJ1-2; 7 nucleotides line up with TRBD1. This CDR3 has 15 residues. In germline, CDR1 is LNHNV, CDR2 YYDKDF (reference sequence). Trimming cost V 5 bases and J 6 bases; bases outside gene matches: 12. For the CDR3, the DNA is TGTGCCACCAGCGGAAGACAGGGCGCCATTCATGGCTACACCTTC. It is translated as CATSGRQGAIHGYTF.

V is TRBV4-3 and J is TRBJ2-7; TRBD2 aligns across 7 bases. The CDR3 covers 15 residues. The germline gives CDR1 LGHNA, CDR2 YSLEER. V was clipped by 3 bases and J by 2 bases; unmatched bases: 7. In DNA form, the CDR3 reads TGCGCCAGCAGCCAGGAATCGGGACTAACCTACGAGCAGTACTTC. This sequence encodes CASSQESGLTYEQYF.